This T cell receptor beta chain came from a study of post-analysis software for immune sequencing data. Turning to the study itself: The disease courses spanned relapsing-remitting, secondary progressive and progressive-relapsing forms of multiple sclerosis.

About this clonotype: Its antigen is as yet unknown. A single base separates this from a much larger clone, so it may be a read error.

Study results and caveats: Controls had significantly higher normalized Chao1 diversity than multiple sclerosis patients.

Unique molecular identifiers featured in each of the TCR beta cDNA libraries. Input amounts of roughly 0.85 to 10 million T cells were used. These gave 500,000 or so cDNA molecules, so each molecule approximated one T cell. TCRdb itself ran the PCR reads through MiXCR, one entry per CDR3 protein. The table records around 200,000 distinct CDR3 sequences, over 25% of them present only once. Material: blood. The receptor was derived from a girl aged 2 to 17 with multiple sclerosis.

The CDR3 bases are TGTGCCAGCAGCTTAGCGGGAGCCTCCAATGAGCAGTTCTTC. This gives the protein CASSLAGASNEQFF. This chain connects TRBV7-7 to TRBJ2-1; weak D call: TRBD2 (5 bases). V gave up 0 bases and J gave up 6 bases, with 9 bases separating them. Germline lookup yields CDR1 SSHAT and CDR2 FNYEAQ (reference sequence). The CDR3 loop spans 14 amino acids. Based on the CDR3 plus reference TRBV7-7 and TRBJ2-1, the full variable domain is GAGVSQSPRYKVTKRGQDVTLRCDPISSHATLYWYQQALGQGPEFLTYFNYEAQPDKSGLPSDRFSAERPEGSISTLTIQRTEQRDSAMYRCASSLAGASNEQFFGPGTRLTVL.